This is a list of T cell receptor beta chains from one sample in a study of T cells after yellow fever vaccination. TCRdb redid the calling of the 5' RACE reads with MiXCR, one entry per CDR3 protein. The sample lists about 350,000 distinct CDR3 sequences, approximately 8% occurring once. This sample comprised PBMCs, obtained about 49 days after the first yellow fever vaccination. The receptor set was obtained from a man younger than 30 who received the YFV17D yellow fever vaccine. Each CDR3 is given with its conserved first and last residue. D genes are given only for firm matches. Only some rows state a clone size, as once, few, many or a class for expanded clones.

J	V	size	D	length	CDR3	DNA
TRBJ1-2	TRBV28	few	-	14	CASSLQGINYGYTF	TGTGCCAGCAGTTTACAGGGGATTAACTATGGCTACACCTTC
TRBJ2-4	TRBV7-9	few	TRBD2	17	CASSLGEAGGPGNIQYF	TGTGCCAGCAGCTTAGGGGAGGCGGGGGGGCCTGGAAACATTCAGTACTTC
TRBJ2-1	TRBV14	few	TRBD2	17	CASSQQRTSGGLNEQFF	TGTGCCAGCAGCCAACAACGGACTAGCGGGGGGCTCAATGAGCAGTTCTTC
TRBJ1-5	TRBV7-2	few	-	16	CASSLVPRPSNQPQHF	TGTGCCAGCAGCTTAGTTCCCAGGCCTAGCAATCAGCCCCAGCATTTT
TRBJ2-5	TRBV20-1	-	TRBD2	15	CSVPRLRGGRETQYF	TGCAGTGTCCCGAGGCTGCGGGGGGGCCGGGAGACCCAGTACTTC
TRBJ2-5	TRBV5-6	-	-	13	CASWLTPGETQYF	TGTGCCAGCTGGTTGACCCCCGGAGAGACCCAGTACTTC
TRBJ2-3	TRBV9	-	TRBD2	17	CASSVGTSGGPTDTQYF	TGTGCCAGCAGCGTAGGGACTAGCGGGGGACCCACAGATACGCAGTATTTT
TRBJ1-2	TRBV25-1	many	TRBD1	11	CASSAGQARTF	TGTGCCAGCTCGGCAGGACAGGCGCGCACCTTC
TRBJ1-1	TRBV12-3/TRBV12-4	many	-	14	CASRFRDPKVLAFF	TGTGCCAGCAGATTCCGGGACCCCAAAGTCCTGGCTTTCTTT
TRBJ1-2	TRBV12-3/TRBV12-4	-	-	12	CASRGGYYGYTF	TGTGCCTCCCGCGGGGGCTACTATGGCTACACCTTC
TRBJ1-6	TRBV7-9	few	TRBD1	16	CASSLGQGATNSPLHF	TGTGCCAGCAGCCTGGGACAGGGGGCGACTAATTCACCCCTCCACTTT
TRBJ1-5	TRBV20-1	few	-	12	CSASSGRQPQHF	TGCAGTGCTAGCTCGGGTAGGCAGCCCCAGCATTTT
TRBJ1-1	TRBV7-3	few	TRBD1	14	CASSLISGGGEAFF	TGTGCCAGCAGCTTAATTTCAGGGGGTGGTGAAGCTTTCTTT
TRBJ2-2	TRBV5-1	many	-	12	CASNYKPGELFF	TGCGCCAGCAATTACAAACCCGGGGAGCTGTTTTTT
TRBJ1-2	TRBV5-1	-	-	14	CASSSRRDWTGYTF	TGCGCCAGCAGCTCGCGGAGGGACTGGACTGGCTACACCTTC
TRBJ1-1	TRBV7-9	many	-	13	CASSLDSNTEAFF	TGTGCCAGCAGCTTAGACAGCAACACTGAAGCTTTCTTT
TRBJ2-1	TRBV15	many	TRBD2	17	CATSSLTSGNSYNEQFF	TGTGCCACCAGCAGCCTAACCAGCGGGAACTCCTACAATGAGCAGTTCTTC
TRBJ2-3	TRBV24-1	-	TRBD2	12	CATRGRGDTQYF	TGTGCCACCAGGGGGAGGGGAGATACGCAGTATTTT